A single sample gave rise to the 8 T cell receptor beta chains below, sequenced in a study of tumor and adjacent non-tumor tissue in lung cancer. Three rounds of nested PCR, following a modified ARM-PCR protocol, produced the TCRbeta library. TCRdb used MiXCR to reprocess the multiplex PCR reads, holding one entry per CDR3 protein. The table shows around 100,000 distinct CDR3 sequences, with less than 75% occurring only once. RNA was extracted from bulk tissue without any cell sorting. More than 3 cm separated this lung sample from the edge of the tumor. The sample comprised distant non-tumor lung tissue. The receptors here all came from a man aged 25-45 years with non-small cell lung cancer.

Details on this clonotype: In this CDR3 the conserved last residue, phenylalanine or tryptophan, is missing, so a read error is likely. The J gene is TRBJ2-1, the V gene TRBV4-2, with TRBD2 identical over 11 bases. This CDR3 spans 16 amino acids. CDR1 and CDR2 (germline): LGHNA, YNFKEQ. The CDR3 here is CVSSQLAGGRYNEQFL. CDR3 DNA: TGTGTCAGCAGCCAATTAGCGGGGGGGCGATACAATGAGCAGTTCTTA.

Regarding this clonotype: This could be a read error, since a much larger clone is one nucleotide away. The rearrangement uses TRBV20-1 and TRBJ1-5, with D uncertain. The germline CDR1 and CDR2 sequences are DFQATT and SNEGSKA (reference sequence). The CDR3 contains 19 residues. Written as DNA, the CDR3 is TGCAGTGCAACCCAAAGCAGCGGACGGATTTTGGGAAGCAGTCAGCCCCAGCATTTT. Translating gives CSATQSSGRILGSSQPQHF.

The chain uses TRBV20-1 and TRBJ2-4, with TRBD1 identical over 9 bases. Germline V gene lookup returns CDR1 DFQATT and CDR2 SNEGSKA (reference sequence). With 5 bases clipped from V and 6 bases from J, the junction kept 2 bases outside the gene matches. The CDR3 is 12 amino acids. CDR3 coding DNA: TGCAGTGCTGTACAGGGGGCAAACATTCAGTACTTC. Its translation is CSAVQGANIQYF.

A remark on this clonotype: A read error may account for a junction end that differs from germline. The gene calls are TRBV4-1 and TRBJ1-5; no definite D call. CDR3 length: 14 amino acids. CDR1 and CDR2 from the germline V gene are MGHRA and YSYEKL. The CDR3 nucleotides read TGCGCCAGCAGCCAAGTCGTGGGGAGTCAGCCCCAGTATTTC. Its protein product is CASSQVVGSQPQYF.

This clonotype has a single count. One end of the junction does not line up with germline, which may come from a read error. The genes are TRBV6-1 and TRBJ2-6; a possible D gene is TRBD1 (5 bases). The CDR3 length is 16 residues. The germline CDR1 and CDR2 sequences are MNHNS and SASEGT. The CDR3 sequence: CASNESGASGVNILTF. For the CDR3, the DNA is TGTGCCAGCAATGAAAGTGGGGCCTCTGGGGTCAACATCCTGACTTTC.

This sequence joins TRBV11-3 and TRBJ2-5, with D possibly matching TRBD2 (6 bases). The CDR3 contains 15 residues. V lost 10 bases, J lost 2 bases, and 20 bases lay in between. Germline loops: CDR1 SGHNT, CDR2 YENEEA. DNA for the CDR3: TGTGCCACTAGCCGACACGGAGGGAAACAAGAGACCCAGTACTTC. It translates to CATSRHGGKQETQYF.

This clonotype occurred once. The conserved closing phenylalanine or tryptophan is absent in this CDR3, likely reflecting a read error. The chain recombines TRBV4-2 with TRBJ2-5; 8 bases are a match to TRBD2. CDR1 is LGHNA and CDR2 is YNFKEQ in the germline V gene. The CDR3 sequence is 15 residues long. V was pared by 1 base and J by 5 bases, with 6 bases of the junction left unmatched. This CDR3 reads CASSQGTGGRETQYI. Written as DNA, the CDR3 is TGTGCCAGCAGCCAAGGTACGGGGGGGCGGGAGACCCAGTACATC.

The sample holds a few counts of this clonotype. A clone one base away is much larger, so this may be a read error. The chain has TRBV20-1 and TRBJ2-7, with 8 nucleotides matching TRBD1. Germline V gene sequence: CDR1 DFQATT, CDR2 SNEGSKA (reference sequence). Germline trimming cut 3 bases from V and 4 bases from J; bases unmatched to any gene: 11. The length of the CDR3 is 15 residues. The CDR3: CSASSLTGVQYEQYF. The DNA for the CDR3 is TGCAGTGCTAGCAGTCTGACAGGGGTCCAGTACGAGCAGTACTTC.